This T cell receptor beta chain originates from a study of shared clonotypes between healthy human individuals. Profiled with immunoSEQ multiplex PCR; TCRdb holds only in-frame clones, not every one. The profile shows approximately 2.4 million clones, 90% to 96% of them singletons. This receptor was identified in a young man in good health. Sequenced material: naive CD4+ T cells sorted from blood. Noted subset: CD45RA+ positively selected.

This chain's CDR3 is CASSLERVRYNSPLHF. For the CDR3, the DNA is TGTGCCAGCAGCTTAGAACGGGTCCGCTATAATTCACCCCTCCACTTT. The rearrangement joins TRBV7-8 to TRBJ1-6; D unclear. The CDR3 consists of 16 residues. Trimming removed 1 base from V and 3 bases from J, with 10 bases in between. Looked up from germline, CDR1 is SGHVS and CDR2 is FQNEAQ.